Below, one TCR beta chain is given with its context. Its specificity is not known. This entry is derived from a study of T cell responses to AZD1222 COVID-19 vaccine. Libraries were prepared by immunoSEQ multiplex PCR; TCRdb keeps only in-frame clonotypes and omits some of them. The sample lists 180,000 or so clones; 92% were seen once. Timing groups of about 4 and about 12 weeks for second doses were pooled. Study results and limitations: Baseline testing showed seropositivity in only five to seven AZD1222 recipients. White British people made up most donors, females outnumbered males, and clonal diversity was possibly underestimated. It was only after the peak T cell response that any repertoires were sampled.

V dropped 5 bases and J dropped 4 bases, with 17 bases sitting between them. The CDR3 is 15 amino acids. Germline CDR1 SGHAT, CDR2 FQNNGV. The sample in question was peripheral blood, obtained 28 days after the second AZD1222 dose. The chain recombines TRBV11-2 with TRBJ1-1; TRBD1 is a possible D gene (6 bases). This clonotype was obtained from an adult who received the AZD1222 COVID-19 vaccine. The CDR3 loop is CASSLGAGGFTEAFF. The DNA of the CDR3 is TGTGCCAGCAGCCTGGGGGCAGGAGGTTTCACTGAAGCTTTCTTT. Combining the CDR3 with reference TRBV11-2 and TRBJ1-1 gives the whole variable domain EAGVAQSPRYKIIEKRQSVAFWCNPISGHATLYWYQQILGQGPKLLIQFQNNGVVDDSQLPKDRFSAERLKGVDSTLKIQPAKLEDSAVYLCASSLGAGGFTEAFFGQGTRLTVV.